This TCR beta chain derives from a study of cytomegalovirus exposure and HLA in healthy donors. The wider study: When fewer than 400 donors were genotyped, roughly 82% of them were found to fall in the Caucasian-associated ancestry cluster.

With regard to this clone: Its antigen is unknown.

Vbeta (60) and Jbeta (13) primers were used in the PCR. Some clones are missing from TCRdb's copy, which holds only in-frame ones; the method was immunoSEQ multiplex PCR. The sample has 96,000 or so clones; under 85% are singletons. Nominal health characterized the donors when sampled, though unrecorded immune exposures were likely. Broader study findings: Earlier findings revealed that most TCR beta V segments proved productive either about 87% or about 30% of the time.

The length of the CDR3 is 15 residues. Germline V gene data show CDR1 as MDHEN and CDR2 as SYDVKM. Trimming removed 5 bases from V and 3 bases from J; junction bases left unmatched: 5. Sequenced input: PBMCs. The sequence was collected from a woman in her seventies in good health and CMV-seropositive. The chain joins TRBV28 to TRBJ1-5; TRBD1 matches 9 bases. DNA of the CDR3: TGTGCCAGCAGTCCCGGGACAGGGAACAATCAGCCCCAGCATTTT. This sequence encodes CASSPGTGNNQPQHF.